These 3 T cell receptor beta chains came from one sample sequenced in a study of shared T cell receptors in the human thymus. Clones were read by immunoSEQ multiplex PCR, and TCRdb kept only the in-frame ones, dropping some. The sample includes roughly 700,000 clones, around 87% seen only once; the top ten take 0.0095% to 0.012%. These same records also appear under a second study, on human thymus T cells.

The specimen was thymocytes. All receptors derive from a boy younger than two with a congenital heart defect.

The table lists this clone with a count of one. V gene TRBV5-4 combines with J gene TRBJ2-7; 9 bases are a match to TRBD1. V lost 4 bases, J lost 6 bases, and 26 bases stayed unmatched. The CDR3 is 20 amino acids. The germline CDR1 and CDR2 sequences are SGHNT and YYREEE (reference sequence). The DNA of the CDR3 is TGTGCCAGCAGCAGGCCGCCTGGGGACAGGGAAATCTACACCCGGCGCGAGCAGTACTTC. Translation gives CASSRPPGDREIYTRREQYF.

This chain connects TRBV14 to TRBJ2-6, with 7 bases matching TRBD1. The CDR3 is made up of 16 amino acids. The V and J ends lost 3 bases and 4 bases, in that order; junction bases with no gene match: 6. Germline assignment: CDR1 SGHDN and CDR2 FVKESK. CDR3: CASSHIQGNGANVLTF. Written as DNA, the CDR3 is TGTGCCAGCAGCCACATACAGGGGAACGGGGCCAACGTCCTGACTTTC.

The V call is TRBV30, the J call TRBJ2-7, with TRBD1 matching over 10 bases. The CDR3 is 14 amino acids. V was clipped by 2 bases and J by 2 bases; unmatched bases: 3. Germline V gene data show CDR1 as GTSNPN and CDR2 as SVGIG (reference sequence). In DNA, the CDR3 is TGTGCCTGGAGTCGGACAGGGGGTGCCTACGAGCAGTACTTC. This translates into CAWSRTGGAYEQYF.